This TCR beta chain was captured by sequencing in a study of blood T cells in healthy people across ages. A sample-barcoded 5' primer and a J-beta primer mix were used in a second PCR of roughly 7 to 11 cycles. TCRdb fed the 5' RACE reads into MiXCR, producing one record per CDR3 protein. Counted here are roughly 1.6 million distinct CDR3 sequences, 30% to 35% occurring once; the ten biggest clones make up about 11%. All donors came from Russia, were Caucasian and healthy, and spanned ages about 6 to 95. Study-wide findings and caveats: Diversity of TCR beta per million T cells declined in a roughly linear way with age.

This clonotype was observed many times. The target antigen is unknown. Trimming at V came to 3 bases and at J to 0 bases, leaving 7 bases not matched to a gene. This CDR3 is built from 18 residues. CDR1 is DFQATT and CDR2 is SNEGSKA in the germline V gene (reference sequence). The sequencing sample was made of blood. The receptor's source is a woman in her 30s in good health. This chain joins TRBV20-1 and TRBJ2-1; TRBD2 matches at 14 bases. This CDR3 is CSARRTSGGLSSYNEQFF. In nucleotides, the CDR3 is TGCAGTGCTAGGAGGACTAGCGGGGGGCTTAGCTCCTACAATGAGCAGTTCTTC.